This T cell receptor (beta chain) was documented in a study of cytotoxic CD8 clonotypes in ibrutinib-treated CLL. The overall study: Mean per-sample yields comprised just over 250,000 productive templates and tens of thousands of productive rearrangements.

The V gene lost 4 bases and the J gene lost 3 bases, with 13 bases spanning the gap. Germline loops: CDR1 SGHRS, CDR2 YFSETQ. This CDR3 is built from 14 residues. To note about this clone: The antigen is undetermined.

Sequencing was performed with immunoSEQ multiplex PCR; in TCRdb, only in-frame clones are kept and a portion is missing. Among fewer than 90,000 clones listed, 70% to 90% were seen once. Findings and limits, study-wide: Clonality, elevated at ibrutinib response, dropped back toward baseline at progression.

The chain is built from TRBV5-1 and TRBJ2-5; no clear D gene. The receptor's source is a human donor with chronic lymphocytic leukemia. Sequenced here: PBMCs, sampled before ibrutinib treatment. The CDR3 here is CASSPSSAKETQYF. CDR3 coding DNA: TGCGCCAGCAGCCCGAGCTCGGCAAAAGAGACCCAGTACTTC.